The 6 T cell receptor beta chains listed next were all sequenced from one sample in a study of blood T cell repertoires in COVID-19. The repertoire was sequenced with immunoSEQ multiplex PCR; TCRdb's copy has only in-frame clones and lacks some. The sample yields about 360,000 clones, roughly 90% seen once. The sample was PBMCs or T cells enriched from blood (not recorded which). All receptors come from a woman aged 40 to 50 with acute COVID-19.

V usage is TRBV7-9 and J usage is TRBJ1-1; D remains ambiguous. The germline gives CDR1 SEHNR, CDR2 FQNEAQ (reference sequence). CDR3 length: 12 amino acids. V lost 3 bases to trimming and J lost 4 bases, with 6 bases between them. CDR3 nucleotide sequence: TGTGCCAGCAGCTTTTCCGGCACTGAAGCTTTCTTT. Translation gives CASSFSGTEAFF.

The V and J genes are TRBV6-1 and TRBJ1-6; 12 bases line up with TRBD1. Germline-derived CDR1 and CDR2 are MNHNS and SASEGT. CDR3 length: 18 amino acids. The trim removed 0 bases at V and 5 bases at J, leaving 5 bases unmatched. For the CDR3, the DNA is TGTGCCAGCAGTGAAGCAGGGACAGGGGGCTGGAATAATTCACCCCTCCACTTT. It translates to CASSEAGTGGWNNSPLHF.

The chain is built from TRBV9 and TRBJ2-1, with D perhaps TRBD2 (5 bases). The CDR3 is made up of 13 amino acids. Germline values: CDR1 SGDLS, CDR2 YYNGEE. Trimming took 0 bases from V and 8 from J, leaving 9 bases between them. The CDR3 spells CASSVGGVDEQFF. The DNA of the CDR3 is TGTGCCAGCAGCGTAGGGGGAGTCGATGAGCAGTTCTTC.

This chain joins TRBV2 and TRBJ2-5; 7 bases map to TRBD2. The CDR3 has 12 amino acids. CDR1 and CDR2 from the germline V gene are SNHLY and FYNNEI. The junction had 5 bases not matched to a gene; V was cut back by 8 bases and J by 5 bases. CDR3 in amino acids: CASSTRGETQYF. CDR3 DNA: TGTGCCAGCTCGACGCGGGGGGAGACCCAGTACTTC.

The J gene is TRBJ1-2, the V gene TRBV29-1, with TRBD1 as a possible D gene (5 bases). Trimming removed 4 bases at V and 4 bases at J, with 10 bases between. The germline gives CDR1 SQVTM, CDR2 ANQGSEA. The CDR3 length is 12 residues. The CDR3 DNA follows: TGCAGCGTTGTTACGGACACCTATGGCTACACCTTC. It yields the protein CSVVTDTYGYTF.

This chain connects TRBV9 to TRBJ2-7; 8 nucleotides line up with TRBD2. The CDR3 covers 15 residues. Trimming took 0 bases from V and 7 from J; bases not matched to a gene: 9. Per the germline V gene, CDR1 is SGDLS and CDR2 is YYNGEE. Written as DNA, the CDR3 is TGTGCCAGCAGCGTAGATGGAGCGGGGGTATATGAGCAGTACTTC. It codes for CASSVDGAGVYEQYF. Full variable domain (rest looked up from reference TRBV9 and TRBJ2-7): DSGVTQTPKHLITATGQRVTLRCSPRSGDLSVYWYQQSLDQGLQFLIQYYNGEERAKGNILERFSAQQFPDLHSELNLSSLELGDSALYFCASSVDGAGVYEQYFGPGTRLTVT.